This T cell receptor beta chain was obtained from a study of blood T cell repertoires in COVID-19. Sequenced by immunoSEQ multiplex PCR; TCRdb stores in-frame clones only, minus some. This table holds roughly 300,000 clones, approximately 86% found once. Looked up from germline, CDR1 is SGHTA and CDR2 is FQGTGA. Deletions cut 5 bases from V and 0 bases from J, with 13 bases between. This CDR3 comprises 15 residues. This sequence joins TRBV7-3 and TRBJ1-2, with TRBD1 as a possible D gene (5 bases). Sequencing was performed on PBMCs or T cells enriched from blood (not recorded which). This clonotype was sampled from a woman between 35 and 50 years old with acute COVID-19. CDR3 nucleotides: TGTGCCAGCAGCCCGCTTGGGGGGACTAACTATGGCTACACCTTC. Translated: CASSPLGGTNYGYTF.